This T cell receptor beta chain is drawn from a study of blood T cell repertoires in COVID-19. On the study more broadly: The study drew acute and convalescent COVID-19 samples from the United States, Italy and Spain. PBMCs, B-cell-depleted T cells, or T cells were the source of the cDNA or gDNA that made up the material.

The CDR3 is 12 amino acids. Trimming cost V 10 bases and J 8 bases, with 14 bases left between them. The germline V gene encodes CDR1 LNHDA and CDR2 SQIVND (reference sequence). In the source study's methods: Amplifying reference gene primers gave estimates of nucleated cell counts. The method was immunoSEQ multiplex PCR; TCRdb's version includes in-frame clones alone and lacks a portion of them. The V and J calls and the clone size are those of that table, but D and trimming were determined from the DNA. Among some 230,000 clones listed, 80% to 90% were seen once. The sequence was collected from an older woman who had recovered from COVID-19. The chain combines TRBV19 with TRBJ2-2; maybe TRBD1 (5 bases). Specimen: peripheral blood. The CDR3 here is CATTGYLGELFF. CDR3 sequence (DNA): TGTGCCACCACAGGTTACCTGGGGGAGCTGTTTTTT.